A single sample is the source of the 5 T cell receptor beta chains below, sequenced in a study of blood T cell repertoires in COVID-19. Method: immunoSEQ multiplex PCR; TCRdb's copy keeps in-frame clones and lacks some. The top ten clones hold 3% to 3.5% of a sample with around 270,000 clones, 80% to 90% of them seen once. The sequencing sample was made of PBMCs or T cells enriched from blood (not recorded which). These TCRs come from a middle-aged woman who had been exposed to COVID-19.

This clone has only one observation. The chain carries TRBV30 and TRBJ1-2; tentatively, D is TRBD1 (5 bases). The CDR3 is 12 residues long. Germline CDR1 and CDR2: GTSNPN and SVGIG (reference sequence). The V end lost 7 bases, the J end lost 2 bases, and 11 bases lay between the germline ends. The CDR3 DNA follows: TGTGCCTTATCCACAGGAAACTATGGCTACACCTTC. It translates to CALSTGNYGYTF.

This chain connects TRBV7-3 to TRBJ2-1; D may be TRBD1 (5 bases). CDR1 is SGHTA, CDR2 FQGTGA, per germline. Between the trimmed V and J ends, which lost 4 bases and 9 bases, there was a span of 13 bases. There are 13 residues in the CDR3. CDR3 in amino acids: CASSSPDSFEQFF. CDR3 bases: TGTGCCAGCAGCTCCCCCGACAGTTTTGAGCAGTTCTTC.

This clone has more than one count but fewer than ten. This chain connects TRBV7-6 to TRBJ2-2; 8 bases align to TRBD2. This CDR3 is built from 17 residues. From germline, CDR1 is SGHVS and CDR2 FNYEAQ. J was trimmed by 0 bases and V by 5 bases; bases with no gene match: 8. The CDR3 region has the DNA TGTGCCAGCAGCGCACTAGCGGAGCTAACGAACACCGGGGAGCTGTTTTTT. Translating gives CASSALAELTNTGELFF.

This clone was seen a handful of times. The rearrangement uses TRBV21-1 and TRBJ1-6; the table's D call, TRBD1, was not checked against the DNA. TRBV21-1 is an annotated pseudogene. The CDR3 totals 12 residues. The CDR3 sequence is CASIPGASPLHF. CDR3 DNA: TGTGCCAGCATCCCAGGGGCTTCACCCCTCCACTTT.

J is TRBJ2-7 and V is TRBV28; TRBD2 matches at 7 bases. The CDR3 is made up of 15 amino acids. Germline values: CDR1 MDHEN, CDR2 SYDVKM. V was pared by 6 bases and J by 2 bases, with 10 bases of the junction left unmatched. CDR3 sequence (DNA): TGTGCCAGCAGCCAAGGCGGGAGACCGGCCTACGAGCAGTACGTC. Protein product: CASSQGGRPAYEQYV.